These 2 T cell receptor beta chains came from one sample sequenced in a study of naive and memory T cell subsets. Sample treatment: skin biopsy from PPD injection site in Mantoux-positive individual. An oligonucleotide containing a UMI was ligated to the 3' end of TCR cDNA. Four PCR rounds used nested alpha and beta constant region primers plus the SP2 primer. TCRdb itself ran the UMI-ligation and nested PCR reads through MiXCR, one entry per CDR3 protein. Here the sample spans more than 30,000 distinct CDR3 sequences, approximately 9.9% being singletons. The starting material was skin, obtained from a tuberculin skin test site. These receptor sequences come from an adult in good health.

This clonotype appeared a few times. This sequence joins TRBV7-3 and TRBJ2-3, with D possibly being TRBD2 (6 bases). The germline CDR1 and CDR2 sequences are SGHTA and FQGTGA. The CDR3 covers 13 residues. V lost 3 bases, J lost 4 bases, and 8 bases lay in between. CDR3 bases: TGTGCCAGCAGCTTCGGGAGCTCAGATACGCAGTATTTT. Translated: CASSFGSSDTQYF.

By sample share, this clonotype is medium-sized. The rearrangement joins TRBV5-6 to TRBJ2-1; the match to TRBD1 covers 9 bases. Per the germline V gene, CDR1 is SGHDT and CDR2 is YYEEEE. V shed 6 bases and J 4 bases; nucleotides not matched to a gene: 5. The CDR3 spans 14 residues. CDR3 sequence (DNA): TGTGCCAGCACCGGGGACAGGGATTACAATGAGCAGTTCTTC. This gives the protein CASTGDRDYNEQFF.